The 24 T cell receptor beta chains in this list originate from one sample, sequenced in a study of T cell clusters in autoimmune cytopenias. One tube held mixed TRB-A and TRB-B primer pools for touch-down PCR. With the multiplex PCR reads reprocessed, TCRdb shows one record per CDR3 protein and no DNA. In all, the sample yields about 5,300 distinct CDR3 sequences. TRB amplification used approximately 250 ng of peripheral blood genomic DNA. This same sample was also taken into another study, of T cell repertoires in aging, cancer and after chemotherapy.

Material for sequencing was peripheral blood. The receptors originated from a human donor in good health.

This clonotype ranks as medium-sized in terms of frequency. This chain connects TRBV5-4 to TRBJ2-3; the D gene TCRdb calls, TRBD2, cannot be checked with no DNA. Germline V gene lookup returns CDR1 SGHNT and CDR2 YYREEE (reference sequence). The length of the CDR3 is 16 residues. The CDR3 spells CASSPSTGTYTDTQYF. The full variable domain, rest sourced from reference TRBV5-4 and TRBJ2-3, is ETGVTQSPTHLIKTRGQQVTLRCSSQSGHNTVSWYQQALGQGPQFIFQYYREEENGRGNFPPRFSGLQFPNYSSELNVNALELDDSALYLCASSPSTGTYTDTQYFGPGTRLTVL.

This clonotype counts as medium-sized (0.01 to 0.1%) by frequency. The V and J genes are TRBV7-9 and TRBJ2-6; there is no DNA to check the TCRdb D call of TRBD1. This CDR3 contains 15 residues. The germline V gene encodes CDR1 SEHNR and CDR2 FQNEAQ (reference sequence). The CDR3 spells CASSAQVSGANVLTF.

The genes are TRBV7-2 and TRBJ2-2; the TCRdb call, TRBD1, lacks DNA for checking. CDR1 is SGHTA, CDR2 FQGNSA, per germline. The CDR3 loop spans 15 amino acids. The chain's CDR3 is CASSWNGRGAGELFF.

This clonotype is labeled medium-sized based on frequency. This chain joins TRBV5-6 and TRBJ2-5; TCRdb indicates TRBD2, and absent DNA this call remains unverified. Germline CDR1 is SGHDT and CDR2 is YYEEEE. The CDR3 extends over 17 amino acids. CDR3 residues: CASSLSLAGGLEETQYF. Full variable domain (rest looked up from reference TRBV5-6 and TRBJ2-5): DAGVTQSPTHLIKTRGQQVTLRCSPKSGHDTVSWYQQALGQGPQFIFQYYEEEERQRGNFPDRFSGHQFPNYSSELNVNALLLGDSALYLCASSLSLAGGLEETQYFGPGTRLLVL.

This clonotype is deemed medium-sized by its frequency. The chain has TRBV6-5 and TRBJ1-6; the TCRdb D gene call, TRBD1, has no DNA to confirm it. The germline V gene has CDR1 MNHEY and CDR2 SVGAGI. This CDR3 contains 16 residues. The CDR3 protein is CATQGLNRGYNSPLHF.

The chain couples TRBV18 to TRBJ2-1. Germline CDR1 KGHSH, CDR2 LQKENI. This CDR3 is built from 11 residues. The CDR3 protein is CASRSYNEQFF.

This clonotype shows up as large by frequency. The gene calls are TRBV29-1 and TRBJ2-2. The CDR3 is 12 residues long. Per germline, CDR1 SQVTM and CDR2 ANQGSEA. The CDR3 loop reads CSVAWNTGELFF.

This clonotype is deemed medium-sized by its frequency. The rearrangement links TRBV5-6 to TRBJ2-7; absent DNA, TCRdb's TRBD1 call cannot be checked. CDR1 and CDR2 (germline): SGHDT, YYEEEE. CDR3 size: 13 residues. The CDR3: CASGTGANYEQYF.

Frequency places this clonotype as medium-sized. The rearrangement uses TRBV29-1 and TRBJ1-5; TCRdb calls TRBD1, which cannot be checked without DNA. CDR1 is SQVTM, CDR2 ANQGSEA, per germline. The CDR3 spans 13 residues. This CDR3 is CSALTGVGQPQHF.

The chain employs TRBV6-2 or TRBV6-3 and TRBJ2-5; the TCRdb D gene call, TRBD2, has no DNA to confirm it. CDR1 and CDR2 (germline): MNHEY, SVGEGT. The CDR3 sequence is 14 residues long. The CDR3 loop is CAILGGGGLETQYF.

This clonotype is medium-sized by frequency. V usage is TRBV19 and J usage is TRBJ2-3; checking the TCRdb D call of TRBD1 is not possible without DNA. Per germline, CDR1 LNHDA and CDR2 SQIVND (reference sequence). The CDR3 sequence is 14 residues long. The CDR3 is CASIVTGEPDTQYF.

The rearrangement joins TRBV18 to TRBJ2-5; there is no DNA to check the TCRdb D call of TRBD2. In germline, CDR1 is KGHSH, CDR2 LQKENI. The CDR3 covers 17 residues. The CDR3: CASSPRTSGGYQETQYF.

The chain joins TRBV30 to TRBJ1-1; there is no DNA to check the TCRdb D call of TRBD1. This CDR3 contains 15 residues. Per germline, CDR1 GTSNPN and CDR2 SVGIG (reference sequence). The CDR3 protein is CAWSRLGTGGTEAFF.

This clonotype is deemed large by its frequency. CDR3 amino acids: CSFWGTSGRDTQYF. This chain links TRBV29-1 with TRBJ2-3; TCRdb reports TRBD2, a call that lacks DNA to check it against. The CDR3 has 14 residues. CDR1 and CDR2 from the germline V gene are SQVTM and ANQGSEA.

This clonotype is large by frequency. This rearrangement joins TRBV19 to TRBJ1-2; TCRdb's D call, TRBD1, is unchecked because there is no DNA. CDR1 is LNHDA and CDR2 is SQIVND in the germline V gene (reference sequence). This CDR3 comprises 15 residues. CDR3 residues: CASTPPGAGFYGYTF.

The rearrangement joins TRBV15 to TRBJ1-1. The CDR3 totals 13 residues. The V gene's germline CDR1 is LNHNV and CDR2 YYDKDF (reference sequence). CDR3 residues: CATSRAFGTEAFF. Full variable domain (outside the CDR3, taken from reference TRBV15 and TRBJ1-1): DAMVIQNPRYQVTQFGKPVTLSCSQTLNHNVMYWYQQKSSQAPKLLFHYYDKDFNNEADTPDNFQSRRPNTSFCFLDIRSPGLGDTAMYLCATSRAFGTEAFFGQGTRLTVV.

According to its frequency, this clonotype is medium-sized. V gene TRBV6-5 combines with J gene TRBJ2-6; TCRdb's D call, TRBD1, is unchecked because there is no DNA. The V gene's germline CDR1 is MNHEY and CDR2 SVGAGI. The length of the CDR3 is 18 residues. The chain's CDR3 is CASSLIGQGRTGANVLTF.

The rearrangement uses TRBV19 and TRBJ1-2; TCRdb outputs TRBD1, but without DNA this stays unchecked. There are 15 residues in the CDR3. Germline-derived CDR1 and CDR2 are LNHDA and SQIVND (reference sequence). CDR3 in amino acids: CASSLWDRAAYGYTF.

The V call is TRBV7-2, the J call TRBJ2-2; TCRdb names TRBD1, which stays unverified in the absence of DNA. The CDR3 contains 16 residues. Germline CDR1 SGHTA, CDR2 FQGNSA. The CDR3 loop is CASSPTGGYNTGELFF.

Frequency places this clonotype as medium-sized. The rearrangement uses TRBV29-1 and TRBJ1-2; TCRdb's D call of TRBD1 is untestable without DNA. Germline values: CDR1 SQVTM, CDR2 ANQGSEA. CDR3 length equals 11 residues. Here the CDR3 reads CSVTGGDGYTF. The full variable domain, with the rest looked up from reference TRBV29-1 and TRBJ1-2, is SAVISQKPSRDICQRGTSLTIQCQVDSQVTMMFWYRQQPGQSLTLIATANQGSEATYESGFVIDKFPISRPNLTFSTLTVSNMSPEDSSIYLCSVTGGDGYTFGSGTRLTVV.

This clonotype is classed as medium-sized by frequency. CDR3 loop: CASSEEGPADTQYF. This sequence joins TRBV19 and TRBJ2-3; TCRdb indicates TRBD2, and absent DNA this call remains unverified. The CDR3 is 14 amino acids. Germline lookup yields CDR1 LNHDA and CDR2 SQIVND (reference sequence).

The rearrangement joins TRBV6-1 to TRBJ1-4. CDR3 length: 16 amino acids. CDR1 and CDR2 (germline): MNHNS, SASEGT. The CDR3 reads CASVGTATSTNEKLFF.

This rearrangement joins TRBV12-3 or TRBV12-4 to TRBJ1-5; with no DNA, the TCRdb D assignment of TRBD1 cannot be verified. CDR3 length: 12 amino acids. CDR3 residues: CASSFGGQPQHF.

The rearrangement joins TRBV12-3 or TRBV12-4 to TRBJ2-6. The CDR3 length is 14 residues. The CDR3 here is CASSGWSEANVLTF.